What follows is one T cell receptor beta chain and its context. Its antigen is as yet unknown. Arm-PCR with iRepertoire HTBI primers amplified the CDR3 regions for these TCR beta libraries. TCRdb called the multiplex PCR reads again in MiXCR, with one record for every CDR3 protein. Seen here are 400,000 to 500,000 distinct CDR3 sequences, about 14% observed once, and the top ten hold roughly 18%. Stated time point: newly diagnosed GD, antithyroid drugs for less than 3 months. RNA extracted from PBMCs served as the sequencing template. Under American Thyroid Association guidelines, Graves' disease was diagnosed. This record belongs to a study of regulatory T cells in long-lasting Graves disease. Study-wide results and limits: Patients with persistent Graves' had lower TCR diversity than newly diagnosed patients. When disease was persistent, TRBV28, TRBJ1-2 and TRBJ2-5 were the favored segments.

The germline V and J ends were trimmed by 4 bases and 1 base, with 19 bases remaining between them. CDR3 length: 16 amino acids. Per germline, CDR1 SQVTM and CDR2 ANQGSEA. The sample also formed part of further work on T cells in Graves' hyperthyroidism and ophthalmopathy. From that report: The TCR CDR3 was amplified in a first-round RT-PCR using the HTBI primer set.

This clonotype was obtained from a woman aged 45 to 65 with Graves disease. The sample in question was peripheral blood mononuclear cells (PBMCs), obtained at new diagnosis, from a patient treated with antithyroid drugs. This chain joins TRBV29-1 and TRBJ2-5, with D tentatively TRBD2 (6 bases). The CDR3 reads CSVGGRERAIQETQYF. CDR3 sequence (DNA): TGCAGCGTTGGGGGACGTGAGCGGGCGATCCAAGAGACCCAGTACTTC.